One sample yielded the 24 T cell receptor beta chains listed below, sequenced in a study of blood T cell repertoires in COVID-19. Repertoires were generated with immunoSEQ multiplex PCR, while TCRdb's copy carries only in-frame clones and drops some. The data show approximately 140,000 clones, approximately 85% seen once. Sequenced material: peripheral blood. Source of these receptors: an older woman with COVID-19, enrolled during active disease.

The chain combines TRBV7-9 with TRBJ1-3; D possibly corresponds to TRBD1 (6 bases). The CDR3 length is 16 residues. Germline-derived CDR1 and CDR2 are SEHNR and FQNEAQ (reference sequence). Trimming pared 2 bases from V and 0 bases from J, leaving 11 bases between. The CDR3 nucleotides read TGTGCCAGCAGCTTAAGCGTGGGGGCCTCTGGAAACACCATATATTTT. This codes for CASSLSVGASGNTIYF.

This chain joins TRBV27 and TRBJ1-2; no clear D gene. The CDR3 runs 13 residues. Germline lookup yields CDR1 MNHEY and CDR2 SMNVEV (reference sequence). V was pared by 6 bases and J by 2 bases, with 10 bases between. The CDR3 nucleotides read TGTGCCAGCAGGAGTACAGTAAACTATGGCTACACCTTC. Its translation is CASRSTVNYGYTF.

The V gene is TRBV30, the J gene TRBJ2-3; no firm D call. In germline, CDR1 is GTSNPN, CDR2 SVGIG (reference sequence). V was cut by 2 bases and J by 4 bases, with 7 bases left in between. The CDR3 has 12 amino acids. CDR3 in amino acids: CAWSLLPDTQYF. In nucleotides, the CDR3 is TGTGCCTGGAGTCTCCTCCCAGATACGCAGTATTTT.

V usage is TRBV9 and J usage is TRBJ1-1; a weak D match, TRBD1 (5 bases). Trimming removed 0 bases at V and 7 bases at J, with 7 bases between. The CDR3 runs to 12 residues. Germline values: CDR1 SGDLS, CDR2 YYNGEE. CDR3 DNA: TGTGCCAGCAGCGTAGGCACAGGTGAAGCTTTCTTT. It is translated as CASSVGTGEAFF.

The chain couples TRBV28 to TRBJ1-2, with D tentatively TRBD1 (5 bases). The CDR3 consists of 14 residues. V was trimmed by 6 bases and J by 4 bases, leaving 15 bases between them. Germline CDR1 and CDR2: MDHEN and SYDVKM. CDR3 in amino acids: CASRQDPGGYGYTF. The DNA of the CDR3 is TGTGCCAGCAGACAGGACCCGGGGGGCTATGGCTACACCTTC.

The V and J genes are TRBV18 and TRBJ2-2; 9 bases fit TRBD1. The CDR3 covers 14 residues. J lost 5 bases, V lost 6 bases, and 4 bases had no gene match. In germline, CDR1 is KGHSH, CDR2 LQKENI. As DNA, the CDR3 is TGTGCCAGCTCGGACGGGACAGGGACCGGGGAGCTGTTTTTT. The encoded protein is CASSDGTGTGELFF.

V gene TRBV4-1 combines with J gene TRBJ1-2; no clear D gene. This CDR3 comprises 15 residues. V lost 1 base and J lost 0, with 9 bases in between. Germline CDR1 reads MGHRA; CDR2 reads YSYEKL. DNA for the CDR3: TGCGCCAGCAGCCAAGTCCCGGGAGCTAACTATGGCTACACCTTC. Translated: CASSQVPGANYGYTF.

The rearrangement uses TRBV5-1 and TRBJ1-4; the D is unclear. The germline V gene has CDR1 SGHRS and CDR2 YFSETQ. This CDR3 has 14 amino acids. Deletions cut 0 bases from V and 8 bases from J, with 11 bases between. The CDR3 region has the DNA TGCGCCAGCAGCTTGGGGTTTGAGGTAGAAAAACTGTTTTTT. Translated: CASSLGFEVEKLFF. Full variable domain (rest looked up from reference TRBV5-1 and TRBJ1-4): KAGVTQTPRYLIKTRGQQVTLSCSPISGHRSVSWYQQTPGQGLQFLFEYFSETQRNKGNFPGRFSGRQFSNSRSEMNVSTLELGDSALYLCASSLGFEVEKLFFGSGTQLSVL.

This clone was found once. The rearrangement uses TRBV6-2 or TRBV6-3 and TRBJ1-5; a weak D match, TRBD1 (6 bases). The V end lost 6 bases, the J end lost 6 bases, and 9 bases lay between the germline ends. The CDR3 has 12 amino acids. Germline V gene data show CDR1 as MNHEY and CDR2 as SVGEGT. The CDR3 DNA follows: TGTGCCAGCAGCGCCAGGGGTCAGCCCCAGCATTTT. Protein sequence: CASSARGQPQHF.

The table lists this clone with a few counts. Sequence at one end of the junction differs from germline and may be a read error. V is TRBV12-3 or TRBV12-4 and J is TRBJ1-6; D is possibly TRBD1 (6 bases). The CDR3 consists of 12 residues. CDR3: CASRRGAQNLTF. The DNA of the CDR3 is TGTGCCAGCAGGCGGGGGGCTCAGAATTTAACTTTC.

This clone was seen more than once but under ten times. The V call is TRBV18, the J call TRBJ2-3; TRBD2 agrees at 7 bases. CDR1 is KGHSH and CDR2 is LQKENI in the germline V gene. V trimming: 2 bases; J trimming: 3 bases; junction bases outside the gene matches: 2. The CDR3 is 14 amino acids. The CDR3 is CASSPEGLTDTQYF. The CDR3 bases are TGTGCCAGCTCACCAGAGGGACTAACAGATACGCAGTATTTT.

V and J are TRBV18 and TRBJ1-1; D is unresolved. V gave up 0 bases and J gave up 3 bases, with 5 bases separating them. Looked up from germline, CDR1 is KGHSH and CDR2 is LQKENI. The length of the CDR3 is 13 residues. The CDR3 loop reads CASSPPGDTEAFF. In DNA form, the CDR3 reads TGTGCCAGCTCACCACCCGGGGACACTGAAGCTTTCTTT. Full variable domain (outside the CDR3, taken from reference TRBV18 and TRBJ1-1): NAGVMQNPRHLVRRRGQEARLRCSPMKGHSHVYWYRQLPEEGLKFMVYLQKENIIDESGMPKERFSAEFPKEGPSILRIQQVVRGDSAAYFCASSPPGDTEAFFGQGTRLTVV.

V is TRBV15 and J is TRBJ1-1, with 7 bases fitting TRBD1. The CDR3 runs 15 residues. Germline CDR1 and CDR2: LNHNV and YYDKDF (reference sequence). The trim removed 3 bases at V and 3 bases at J, leaving 7 bases unmatched. In DNA, the CDR3 is TGTGCCACCAGCAGCGGTCGCAGGGGGTACACTGAAGCTTTCTTT. This sequence encodes CATSSGRRGYTEAFF.

This clone was recorded once. The V gene is TRBV5-4, the J gene TRBJ1-2; TRBD1 is a possible D gene (5 bases). CDR3 length: 13 residues. V was cut by 0 bases and J by 4 bases, with 7 bases left in between. Germline CDR1 is SGHNT and CDR2 is YYREEE (reference sequence). CDR3 sequence (DNA): TGTGCCAGCAGCTTGGACAGGCTCTATGGCTACACCTTC. Translation gives CASSLDRLYGYTF.

The chain employs TRBV5-6 and TRBJ1-2; no clear D gene. Germline loops: CDR1 SGHDT, CDR2 YYEEEE. The V end was cut by 1 base, the J end by 7 bases, with 11 bases between. The CDR3 totals 13 residues. The CDR3 coding sequence is TGTGCCAGCAGCTTGATTGCAGAACGTGGCTACACCTTC. Amino acid sequence: CASSLIAERGYTF.

The V and J genes are TRBV27 and TRBJ2-5; 8 nucleotides agree with TRBD1. CDR1 is MNHEY and CDR2 is SMNVEV in the germline V gene (reference sequence). V dropped 2 bases and J dropped 4; count of bases not matched to a gene: 6. This CDR3 is built from 15 residues. CDR3 protein: CASSLLNRGIETQYF. CDR3 sequence (DNA): TGTGCCAGCAGTTTACTCAACAGGGGGATAGAGACCCAGTACTTC.

The chain carries TRBV5-1 and TRBJ2-1; D remains unclear. Germline V gene sequence: CDR1 SGHRS, CDR2 YFSETQ. The CDR3 consists of 14 residues. Trimming removed 6 bases from V and 4 bases from J, with 14 bases in between. The CDR3 DNA reads TGCGCCAGCACCACCATTGGGCAGTACAATGAGCAGTTCTTC. This translates into CASTTIGQYNEQFF.

This clone has only one observation. The chain combines TRBV5-4 with TRBJ2-1; 9 nucleotides align to TRBD2. Germline V gives CDR1 SGHNT, CDR2 YYREEE (reference sequence). The CDR3 has 15 residues. V trimming: 4 bases; J trimming: 3 bases; junction bases outside the gene matches: 5. The DNA of the CDR3 is TGTGCCAGCAGCCCTGCTAGCGGGAACTACAATGAGCAGTTCTTC. Its protein is CASSPASGNYNEQFF.

The chain's CDR3 is CASRASRGAPDTQYF. CDR3 sequence (DNA): TGTGCCAGCAGAGCTAGCAGGGGGGCCCCAGATACGCAGTATTTT. This chain uses TRBV6-5 with TRBJ2-3; possibly TRBD1 for D (7 bases). V dropped 6 bases and J dropped 4 bases, with 17 bases sitting between them. Germline lookup yields CDR1 MNHEY and CDR2 SVGAGI. This CDR3 comprises 15 residues.

The genes are TRBV4-1 and TRBJ2-2, with TRBD2 matching over 12 bases. V lost 3 bases and J lost 0; bases outside the gene matches: 8. Per germline, CDR1 MGHRA and CDR2 YSYEKL. The CDR3 is made up of 19 amino acids. In nucleotides, the CDR3 is TGCGCCAGCAGCCAGAGAACTAGCGGGGGGCCCGCGAACACCGGGGAGCTGTTTTTT. It encodes CASSQRTSGGPANTGELFF.

The chain carries TRBV2 and TRBJ1-4; weak D call: TRBD1 (6 bases). This CDR3 is 15 amino acids long. The V end was cut by 7 bases, the J end by 7 bases, with 19 bases between. The germline gives CDR1 SNHLY, CDR2 FYNNEI. CDR3 residues: CASTLGAGAGEKLFF. The CDR3 DNA follows: TGTGCCAGCACCCTGGGAGCGGGGGCTGGTGAAAAACTGTTTTTT. The full variable domain, its missing parts supplied by reference TRBV2 and TRBJ1-4, is EPEVTQTPSHQVTQMGQEVILRCVPISNHLYFYWYRQILGQKVEFLVSFYNNEISEKSEIFDDQFSVERPDGSNFTLKIRSTKLEDSAMYFCASTLGAGAGEKLFFGSGTQLSVL.

This chain joins TRBV5-1 and TRBJ2-7; 8 bases agree with TRBD1. This CDR3 has 13 amino acids. Losses at the gene ends were 2 bases for V and 5 bases for J; bases not matched to a gene: 3. Germline values: CDR1 SGHRS, CDR2 YFSETQ. The chain's CDR3 is CASSFSGGNEQYF. CDR3 in DNA: TGCGCCAGCAGCTTTTCAGGGGGCAACGAGCAGTACTTC.

The rearrangement links TRBV4-1 to TRBJ2-7, with 8 bases matching TRBD1. CDR3 size: 16 residues. The germline V gene has CDR1 MGHRA and CDR2 YSYEKL. Trimming removed 2 bases from V and 4 bases from J; junction bases left unmatched: 10. CDR3 in amino acids: CASSQKGPTGGYEQYF. CDR3 coding DNA: TGCGCCAGCAGCCAAAAAGGACCCACAGGGGGTTACGAGCAGTACTTC.

V is TRBV7-2 and J is TRBJ2-7; D may be TRBD1 (6 bases). Trimming stripped 5 bases from V and 1 base from J, with 15 bases between. CDR1 is SGHTA and CDR2 is FQGNSA in the germline V gene. The CDR3 totals 15 residues. CDR3 residues: CASSTGPLASYEQYF. The CDR3 nucleotides are TGTGCCAGCAGCACAGGGCCACTTGCTTCCTACGAGCAGTACTTC. The full variable domain, in which reference TRBV7-2 and TRBJ2-7 provide the parts outside the CDR3, is GAGVSQSPSNKVTEKGKDVELRCDPISGHTALYWYRQSLGQGLEFLIYFQGNSAPDKSGLPSDRFSAERTGGSVSTLTIQRTQQEDSAVYLCASSTGPLASYEQYFGPGTRLTVT.